Sequencing of this T cell receptor beta chain was carried out in a study of blood T cells in healthy people across ages. The length of the CDR3 is 15 residues. V was pared by 6 bases and J by 8 bases, with 15 bases of the junction left unmatched. Germline V gene data show CDR1 as MDHEN and CDR2 as SYDVKM. This clonotype was detected only a few times. The second PCR ran roughly 6 to 12 cycles with a sample-barcoded 5' primer and J-beta primers. From the 5' RACE reads, TCRdb called clonotypes with MiXCR, one entry per CDR3 protein. The table records some 700,000 distinct CDR3 sequences, around 40% of them present only once.

The receptor comes from a woman aged 55-69 years in good health. The chain is built from TRBV28 and TRBJ1-2; 7 nucleotides match TRBD1. The sequenced sample consisted of blood. CDR3 protein: CASRRDTDRRGGYTF. Here the CDR3 DNA reads TGTGCCAGCAGGCGGGATACGGACAGGCGCGGGGGCTACACCTTC.